This is a list of T cell receptor beta chains from one sample in a study of cytomegalovirus exposure and HLA in healthy donors. TCRdb keeps only in-frame clones here, not all; method: immunoSEQ multiplex PCR. The repertoire has approximately 170,000 clones, approximately 82% of them found once; the top ten carry 1.5%. The sequenced sample was PBMCs. These receptors all stem from a male donor in good health and CMV-seronegative. CDR3s include the opening cysteine and the closing phenylalanine or tryptophan. Fields, in order: V gene, D gene, J gene, CDR3 length, clone size, CDR3 DNA, CDR3 protein. The D gene is left open where the match is weak. Rows may omit the clone size; those that give it use once, few, many or a size class.

>TRBV9|TRBD2|TRBJ2-3|17|few
TGTGCCAGCAGCGTAGGACTAGCGGGGGGGCGGCCAGATACGCAGTATTTT
CASSVGLAGGRPDTQYF
>TRBV30|TRBD2|TRBJ2-1|14|.
TGTGCCTCATCTCGGACTAGCGGAGTGGGGGAGCAGTTCTTC
CASSRTSGVGEQFF
>TRBV11-2|.|TRBJ1-3|14|.
TGTGCCAGCAGGCCAGTCAACTCTGGAAACACCATATATTTT
CASRPVNSGNTIYF
>TRBV27|.|TRBJ2-5|14|.
TGTGCCAGCAGGATCCTCCGGGGAGTGGAGACCCAGTACTTC
CASRILRGVETQYF
>TRBV6-5|TRBD1|TRBJ1-2|11|few
TGTGCCGCGACAGGGAACTATGGCTACACCTTC
CAATGNYGYTF
>TRBV7-2|.|TRBJ2-7|15|.
TGTGCCAGCAGCTTTAGTTGGGGCGACTCCTACGAGCAGTACTTC
CASSFSWGDSYEQYF
>TRBV10-3|TRBD2|TRBJ2-7|14|.
TGTGCCATCAGGCGACTAGCGGGGGGCTACGAGCAGTACTTC
CAIRRLAGGYEQYF
>TRBV5-5|.|TRBJ2-7|14|.
TGTGCCAGCAGCTCCGGAGCGAGGACACCCGAGCAGTACTTC
CASSSGARTPEQYF
>TRBV12-5|TRBD1|TRBJ2-5|13|.
TGTGCTAGTGCCCCCGGACAGGCTAAGACCCAGTACTTC
CASAPGQAKTQYF
>TRBV29-1|.|TRBJ1-4|12|.
TGCAGCGTTGGACATGGAGGTGAAAAACTGTTTTTT
CSVGHGGEKLFF
>TRBV5-1|TRBD1|TRBJ1-4|14|.
TGCGCCAGCAGCGGACAGGGGGTTGGGGAAAAACTGTTTTTT
CASSGQGVGEKLFF
>TRBV10-2|TRBD2|TRBJ2-7|14|.
TGCGCCAGCAACTTAGCGGGTGTCTCCTACGAGCAGTACTTC
CASNLAGVSYEQYF
>TRBV5-6|TRBD1|TRBJ1-1|15|.
TGTGCCAGCAGCTTATCCGGGACAGGCCCAACTGAAGCTTTCTTT
CASSLSGTGPTEAFF
>TRBV2|TRBD2|TRBJ2-5|13|once
TGTGCCAGCAGTGTCGGACTAGTAGAGACCCAGTACTTC
CASSVGLVETQYF
>TRBV10-3|TRBD1|TRBJ1-2|14|.
TGTGCCATCAGTACGGACAGGGGGGCCTATGGCTACACCTTC
CAISTDRGAYGYTF
>TRBV4-2|TRBD1|TRBJ2-5|15|.
TGTGCCAGCAGCCAAGAAAACAGGGGGCTTGAGACCCAGTACTTC
CASSQENRGLETQYF
>TRBV7-9|.|TRBJ2-2|14|few
TGTGCCAGCAGCCGCAAACAGGGTTGGGGGGAGCTGTTTTTT
CASSRKQGWGELFF
>TRBV5-6|TRBD2|TRBJ2-7|16|once
TGTGCCAGCAGCTTGGAGTTAGGGGGACTAGCGTACGAGCAGTACTTC
CASSLELGGLAYEQYF
>TRBV28|TRBD1|TRBJ1-5|16|.
TGTGCCAGCAGTCAGGGTACAGGGGGCTTTAATCAGCCCCAGCATTTT
CASSQGTGGFNQPQHF
>TRBV4-3|.|TRBJ2-2|14|.
TGCGTCAGCAGCCAAGTCGGGGTTGCCGGGGAGCTGTTTTTT
CVSSQVGVAGELFF
>TRBV19|TRBD1|TRBJ2-3|14|.
TGTGCCAGTAGTACCGGGACAGCCTTTGGTACGCAGTATTTT
CASSTGTAFGTQYF
>TRBV27|TRBD1|TRBJ2-3|16|.
TGTGCCAGCAGTTCCCTGGGACAGTACAGCACAGATACGCAGTATTTT
CASSSLGQYSTDTQYF
>TRBV6-5|.|TRBJ2-6|13|.
TGTGCCAGCTTACAATCGGGGGCCAACGTCCTGACTTTC
CASLQSGANVLTF
>TRBV6-5|.|TRBJ1-4|15|.
TGTGCCAGCACTCAAAACAGTCCGGTTAATGAAAAACTGTTTTTT
CASTQNSPVNEKLFF
>TRBV20-1|TRBD1|TRBJ1-2|11|.
TGCAGTGCCCCACAGGGGGAGGGCTACACCTTC
CSAPQGEGYTF
>TRBV5-1|.|TRBJ2-3|13|.
TGCGCCAGCGCCTTAGGGGTAGGGGATACGCAGTATTTT
CASALGVGDTQYF
>TRBV6-5|TRBD1|TRBJ2-4|12|.
TGTGCCAGCAGTGTATGGACAGGGATTCAGTACTTC
CASSVWTGIQYF
>TRBV5-1|.|TRBJ1-1|15|.
TGCGCCAGCAGCTTGGTTCGGGGGTCGGGCACTGAAGCTTTCTTT
CASSLVRGSGTEAFF
>TRBV6-1|.|TRBJ2-3|15|.
TGTGCCAGCAGTGAGTTAGCGAGTAGCACAGATACGCAGTATTTT
CASSELASSTDTQYF
>TRBV6-1|.|TRBJ1-3|13|.
TGTGCCACGGAGGACCTCTCTGGAAACACCATATATTTT
CATEDLSGNTIYF
>TRBV29-1|TRBD1|TRBJ2-7|11|.
TGCAGCGTTCAGGGGGACTACGAGCAGTACTTC
CSVQGDYEQYF
>TRBV11-2|TRBD2|TRBJ2-5|17|.
TGTGCCAGCAGCCCCCGTTCTGGTAGCGGGGACCAAGAGACCCAGTACTTC
CASSPRSGSGDQETQYF
>TRBV6-1|TRBD2|TRBJ2-3|14|.
TGTGCCATCCTAGCGGGAGGGTCCACAGATACGCAGTATTTT
CAILAGGSTDTQYF
>TRBV19|TRBD1|TRBJ2-3|14|.
TGTGCCAGTAGTGCAGGGGGTAGTGCAGATACGCAGTATTTT
CASSAGGSADTQYF
>TRBV19|TRBD1|TRBJ2-7|16|.
TGTGCCAGTAGCCAAAAGGGACAGGCCAGCTCCTACGAGCAGTACTTC
CASSQKGQASSYEQYF
>TRBV6-6|.|TRBJ1-5|14|.
TGTGCCAGCAGTTACCAGAATAGCAATCAGCCCCAGCATTTT
CASSYQNSNQPQHF
>TRBV5-6|TRBD2|TRBJ2-7|15|.
TGTGCCAGCAGCTCTCCGGGACTAGTAGGCTACGAGCAGTACTTC
CASSSPGLVGYEQYF
>TRBV28|TRBD1|TRBJ2-7|12|.
TGTGCCAGCAGTTTAGACGAGGGGGACAGCGACTTC
CASSLDEGDSDF
>TRBV9|.|TRBJ1-3|17|.
TGTGCCAGCAGCGTAGGGGCAGGCCCCAGCTCTGGAAACACCATATATTTT
CASSVGAGPSSGNTIYF
>TRBV6-5|.|TRBJ2-1|15|.
TGTGCCAGCAGTTACTCGACTCCGACTATCAATGAGCAGTTCTTC
CASSYSTPTINEQFF
>TRBV7-8|.|TRBJ1-1|13|.
TGTGCCAGCAGCTTAGAGGACAGTGCTGAAGCTTTCTTT
CASSLEDSAEAFF
>TRBV19|TRBD1|TRBJ2-5|16|.
TGTGCCAGTAGTATAACGCGGACAGGGTTGCAAGAGACCCAGTACTTC
CASSITRTGLQETQYF
>TRBV6-5|.|TRBJ2-7|12|.
TGTGCCAGCAGTTCGGGAATATACCAGCAGTACTTC
CASSSGIYQQYF
>TRBV18|.|TRBJ2-7|12|.
TGTGCCAGCTCACCGGGGGGAGACGAGCAGTACTTC
CASSPGGDEQYF
>TRBV19|.|TRBJ1-2|13|.
TGTGCCAGTAGTGCAACAGGAACCTATGGCTACACCTTC
CASSATGTYGYTF
>TRBV7-9|.|TRBJ2-1|15|few
TGTGCCAGCAGCGCGGGGCGGTCGCGCTACAATGAGCAGTTCTTC
CASSAGRSRYNEQFF
>TRBV5-6|TRBD2|TRBJ2-2|15|.
TGTGCCAGCAGCTTGGCGAGCGGGGAGACCGGGGAGCTGTTTTTT
CASSLASGETGELFF
>TRBV28|.|TRBJ2-3|13|few
TGTGCCAGCAGTTTAGTGGGCGCAGATACGCAGTATTTT
CASSLVGADTQYF
>TRBV5-1|.|TRBJ1-2|14|few
TGCGCCAGCAGCTTGGCCGGAGGGGACTATGGCTACACCTTC
CASSLAGGDYGYTF
>TRBV27|TRBD2|TRBJ2-4|18|.
TGTGCCAGCAGTTTACGGCCCTTAGTGGCGGGAGGGAGGGGCATTCAGTACTTC
CASSLRPLVAGGRGIQYF
>TRBV19|TRBD1|TRBJ2-7|14|.
TGTGCCAGTAGTATTCAAGGGGGCTTCTACGAGCAGTACTTC
CASSIQGGFYEQYF
>TRBV6-4|.|TRBJ2-3|15|.
TGTGCCAGCAGTGACTCCGTGGGGGCTAGAGATACGCAGTATTTT
CASSDSVGARDTQYF
>TRBV11-3|TRBD1|TRBJ2-7|15|few
TGTGCCAGCAGCGCTTCCGGGACAGGGTTCCTCGAGCAGTACTTC
CASSASGTGFLEQYF